These 8 T cell receptor beta chains were sequenced from one sample in a study of T cells in Graves' hyperthyroidism and ophthalmopathy (dated 2019 in TCRdb). The receptor library was made with multiplex PCR. Sequencing instrument: Illumina HiSeq 2000. Amplification of TCR beta CDR3 regions was carried out from RNA transcripts. The first round of RT-PCR for the TCR CDR3 was performed with the HTBI primer set and the Qiagen OneStep RT-PCR kit. TCRdb took the public reads, trimmed them with fastp at Q25, ran MiXCR for clone calling and kept in-frame beta chains. CDR3 protein duplicates are merged, each entry listing the most common genes and DNA. The sample includes roughly 800,000 distinct CDR3 sequences, with roughly 40% observed a single time. Clones ranked in the top ten supply more than 7% of the sample. The specimen sequenced was blood. The receptors shown here come from a man younger than 35 with Graves' hyperthyroidism.

A few counts support this clonotype. The chain couples TRBV12-5 to TRBJ1-1; TRBD1 is a possible D gene (5 bases). Per the germline V gene, CDR1 is LGHNT and CDR2 is FRNRAP. The CDR3 is 13 residues long. Deletions cut 4 bases from V and 4 bases from J, with 10 bases between. This CDR3 reads CASGSSGSTEAFF. The CDR3, as DNA: TGTGCTAGTGGTTCTTCAGGGAGCACTGAAGCTTTCTTT.

The table lists this clonotype with many counts. The chain recombines TRBV5-1 with TRBJ1-4; 8 bases fit TRBD1. Germline values: CDR1 SGHRS, CDR2 YFSETQ. With V trimmed by 2 bases and J by 7 bases, 1 base remained unmatched. The CDR3 consists of 13 residues. CDR3 sequence (DNA): TGCGCCAGCAGCTTAGGGACAGGTGAAAAACTGTTTTTT. Its translation: CASSLGTGEKLFF.

This clonotype was seen only a few times. The chain combines TRBV7-2 with TRBJ2-2, with D perhaps TRBD1 or TRBD2 (6 bases each). The V and J ends lost 8 bases and 9 bases respectively, with 16 bases between them. Germline V gene sequence: CDR1 SGHTA, CDR2 FQGNSA. The CDR3 consists of 13 residues. The CDR3 here is CASRGTYNWELFF. CDR3 nucleotide sequence: TGTGCCAGCCGGGGGACATACAATTGGGAGCTGTTTTTT.

This clonotype appeared many times. The chain couples TRBV19 to TRBJ2-2, with a possible D match to TRBD1 (7 bases). Germline V gene data show CDR1 as LNHDA and CDR2 as SQIVND (reference sequence). The V end was cut by 4 bases, the J end by 0 bases, with 12 bases between. There are 16 residues in the CDR3. This chain's CDR3 is CASSTQGGTNTGELFF. The CDR3 bases are TGTGCCAGTAGTACCCAGGGGGGAACGAACACCGGGGAGCTGTTTTTT.

The gene calls are TRBV9 and TRBJ2-7; 11 bases line up with TRBD1. Germline CDR1 is SGDLS and CDR2 is YYNGEE. V trimming: 0 bases; J trimming: 5 bases; junction bases outside the gene matches: 7. The CDR3 extends over 16 amino acids. The CDR3 nucleotides read TGTGCCAGCAGCGTAGGCGGGACAGGGGGTATCCACGAGCAGTACTTC. This codes for CASSVGGTGGIHEQYF.

This clonotype was seen at least ten times. This chain joins TRBV29-1 and TRBJ1-5; D possibly corresponds to TRBD1 (5 bases). Trimming took 7 bases from V and 9 from J, leaving 16 bases between them. The CDR3 sequence is 12 residues long. Per the germline V gene, CDR1 is SQVTM and CDR2 is ANQGSEA. The CDR3 sequence is CSAARGSGPQHF. The CDR3 coding sequence is TGCAGCGCCGCGCGGGGCTCGGGGCCCCAGCATTTT.

This clonotype was observed at least ten times. The rearrangement joins TRBV2 to TRBJ1-3, with D tentatively TRBD1 (6 bases). The CDR3 is 14 residues long. The V end lost 4 bases, the J end lost 6 bases, and 13 bases lay between the germline ends. Germline V gene lookup returns CDR1 SNHLY and CDR2 FYNNEI. This CDR3 is CASSVWGTLNTIYF. The CDR3 DNA sequence: TGTGCCAGCAGTGTCTGGGGGACACTAAACACCATATATTTT.

This clonotype was found a few times. V gene TRBV7-8 combines with J gene TRBJ2-2; D ambiguous. Trimming took off 5 bases at V and 6 bases at J, with 10 bases between the two ends. CDR3 length: 13 amino acids. CDR1 SGHVS and CDR2 FQNEAQ come from the germline V gene. The CDR3 nucleotides read TGTGCCAGCAGCCTTGAGTACCCCGGGGAGCTGTTTTTT. Protein product: CASSLEYPGELFF.